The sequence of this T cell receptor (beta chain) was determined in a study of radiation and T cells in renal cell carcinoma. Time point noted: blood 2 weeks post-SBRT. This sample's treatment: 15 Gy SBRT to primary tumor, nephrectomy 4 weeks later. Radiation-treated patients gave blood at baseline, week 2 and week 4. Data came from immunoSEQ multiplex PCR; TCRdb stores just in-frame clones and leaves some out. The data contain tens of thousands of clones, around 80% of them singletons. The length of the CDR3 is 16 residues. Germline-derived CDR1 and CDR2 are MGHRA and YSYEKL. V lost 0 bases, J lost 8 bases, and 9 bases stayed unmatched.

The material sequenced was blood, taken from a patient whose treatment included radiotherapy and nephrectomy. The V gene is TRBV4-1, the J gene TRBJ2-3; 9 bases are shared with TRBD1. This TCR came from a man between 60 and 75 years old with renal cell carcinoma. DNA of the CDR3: TGCGCCAGCAGCCAAGAATCTTGGGACAGGGCGGGTACGCAGTATTTT. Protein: CASSQESWDRAGTQYF.